The rows below give T cell receptor beta chains drawn from one sample of a study of shared clonotypes between healthy human individuals. Profiling relied on immunoSEQ multiplex PCR, and the TCRdb table lists in-frame clones only, not all of them. This table holds some 2 million clones, roughly 95% found once. Sequencing was done on a sample of naive CD8+ T cells sorted from blood. These receptor sequences come from a man aged 18-30 years in good health. Both conserved end residues are part of each CDR3. D genes are given only for firm matches.

TRBJ1-2	TRBV30	14	.	TGTGCCTGGAGTTCTGATCCGGCCACCTATGGCTACACCTTC	CAWSSDPATYGYTF
TRBJ2-6	TRBV9	14	.	TGTGCCAGCAGCGGGCGCTCTGGGGCCAACGTCCTGACTTTC	CASSGRSGANVLTF
TRBJ2-1	TRBV9	16	TRBD2	TGTGCCAGCAGCGACCTAGCGGGGAACTCCTACAATGAGCAGTTCTTC	CASSDLAGNSYNEQFF
TRBJ2-7	TRBV18	15	.	TGTGCCAGCTCACCCCCTGGGAGTCCCACCTACGAGCAGTACTTC	CASSPPGSPTYEQYF
TRBJ2-3	TRBV28	15	.	TGTGCCAGCAGCCTTCACAGGGGGGGGACAGATACGCAGTATTTT	CASSLHRGGTDTQYF
TRBJ2-2	TRBV9	15	.	TGTGCCAGCAGCGAAACAGGGTATATGGCCGGGGAGCTGTTTTTT	CASSETGYMAGELFF
TRBJ2-7	TRBV28	16	TRBD2	TGTGCCAGCAGTTTATTAGTCAGCGGGGGGTTCTACGAGCAGTACTTC	CASSLLVSGGFYEQYF
TRBJ2-7	TRBV27	14	TRBD1	TGTGCCAGCAGCTCCGGGACAGGGGGCTCCGAGCAGTACTTC	CASSSGTGGSEQYF
TRBJ2-7	TRBV11-2	13	.	TGTGCCAGCAGCTTAGAAATTGGCTACGAGCAGTACTTC	CASSLEIGYEQYF
TRBJ2-1	TRBV6-5	11	.	TGTGCCAGCAGTTATGGGAGAGAGCAGTTCTTC	CASSYGREQFF
TRBJ1-1	TRBV4-1	12	.	TGCGCCAGCAGCCAGCCGGGGCCAGAAGCTTTCTTT	CASSQPGPEAFF
TRBJ2-7	TRBV4-1	14	.	TGCGCCAGCAGCCACTGGGACTTCCCTAACGAGCAGTACTTC	CASSHWDFPNEQYF
TRBJ1-2	TRBV5-6	13	.	TGTGCCAGCAGCTTGGGGCTTCCCTATGGCTACACCTTC	CASSLGLPYGYTF
TRBJ2-1	TRBV6-4	16	TRBD2	TGTGCCAGCAGTGACAGGGACTACAAGAGGGTCGATGAGCAGTTCTTC	CASSDRDYKRVDEQFF
TRBJ2-7	TRBV14	18	TRBD2	TGTGCCAGCAGCCAATCTCTGGGCCCACTAGCGGGGCCTTACGAGCAGTACTTC	CASSQSLGPLAGPYEQYF
TRBJ1-2	TRBV6-1	16	.	TGTGCCAGCAGTGAAGCCGACCCATGGATCCCTTATGGCTACACCTTC	CASSEADPWIPYGYTF
TRBJ1-3	TRBV2	13	.	TGTGCCAAACGGGGCCGAACGGGAAACACCATATATTTT	CAKRGRTGNTIYF